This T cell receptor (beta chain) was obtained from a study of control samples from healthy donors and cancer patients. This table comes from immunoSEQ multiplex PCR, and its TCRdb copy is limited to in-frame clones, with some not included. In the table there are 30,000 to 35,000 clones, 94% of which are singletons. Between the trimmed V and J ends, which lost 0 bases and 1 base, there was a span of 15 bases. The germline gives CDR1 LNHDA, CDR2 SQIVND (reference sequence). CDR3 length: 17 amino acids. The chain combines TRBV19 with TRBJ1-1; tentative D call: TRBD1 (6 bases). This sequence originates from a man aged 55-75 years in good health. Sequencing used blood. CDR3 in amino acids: CASSIEGGDRWNTEAFF. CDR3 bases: TGTGCCAGTAGTATAGAGGGGGGCGACAGGTGGAACACTGAAGCTTTCTTT.